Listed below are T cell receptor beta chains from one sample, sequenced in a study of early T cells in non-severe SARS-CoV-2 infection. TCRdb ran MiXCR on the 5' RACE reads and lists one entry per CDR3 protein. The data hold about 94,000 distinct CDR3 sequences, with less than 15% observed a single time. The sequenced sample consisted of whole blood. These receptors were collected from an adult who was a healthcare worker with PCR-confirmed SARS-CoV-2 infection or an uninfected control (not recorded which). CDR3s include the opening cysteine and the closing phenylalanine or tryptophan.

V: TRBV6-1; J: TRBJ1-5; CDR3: CASRRGINQPQHF
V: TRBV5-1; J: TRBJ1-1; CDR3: CASSTDSLNTEAFF
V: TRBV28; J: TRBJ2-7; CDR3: CASSPVEGHSYEQYF
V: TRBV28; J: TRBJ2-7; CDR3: CASSLGVRGFYEQYF
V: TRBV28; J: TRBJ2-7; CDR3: CASTLRLWDRGYEQYF
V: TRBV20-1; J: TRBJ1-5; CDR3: CSARDLGQGARSNQPQHF
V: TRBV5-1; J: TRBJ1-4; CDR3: CASRSRMGEKLFF
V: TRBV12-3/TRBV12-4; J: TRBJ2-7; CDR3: CASSFNYEQYF
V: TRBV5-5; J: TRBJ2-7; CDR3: CASSRQGVSYEQYF
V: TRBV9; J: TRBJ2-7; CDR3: CASSDSGTSGVEQYF
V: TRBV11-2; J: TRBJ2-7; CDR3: CASSSPGTGAYEQYF
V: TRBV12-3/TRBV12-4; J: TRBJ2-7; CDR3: CASGRGDPPYEQYF
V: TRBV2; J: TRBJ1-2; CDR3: CASRGYGYTF
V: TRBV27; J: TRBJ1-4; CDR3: CASSMAQAIDNEKLFF
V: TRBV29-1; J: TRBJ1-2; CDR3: CSVEDRGRDTF
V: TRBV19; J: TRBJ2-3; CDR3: CASSPPRTFMFTDTQYF
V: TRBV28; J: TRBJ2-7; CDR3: CASHIWGGTEQYF
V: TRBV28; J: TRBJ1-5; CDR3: CASTVDRINQPQHF
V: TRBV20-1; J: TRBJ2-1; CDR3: CSARAGQKNNEQFF
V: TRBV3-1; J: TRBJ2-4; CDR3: CASSPAGNIQYF
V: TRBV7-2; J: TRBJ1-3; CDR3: CASSRDTGNTIYF
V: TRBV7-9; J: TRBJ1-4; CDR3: CASSRRQGTNEKLFF
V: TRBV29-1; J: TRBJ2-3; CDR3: CSVAYGGGTDTQYF
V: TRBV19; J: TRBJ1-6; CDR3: CASSIRDRRYNSPLHF
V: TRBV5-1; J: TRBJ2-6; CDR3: CASSLVVRGYSGANVLTF
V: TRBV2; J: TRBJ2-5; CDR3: CASSKDQGGGETQYF
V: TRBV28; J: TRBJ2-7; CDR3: CASRDTPGTGASEQYF
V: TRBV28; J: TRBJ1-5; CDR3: CASSRAASNQPQHF